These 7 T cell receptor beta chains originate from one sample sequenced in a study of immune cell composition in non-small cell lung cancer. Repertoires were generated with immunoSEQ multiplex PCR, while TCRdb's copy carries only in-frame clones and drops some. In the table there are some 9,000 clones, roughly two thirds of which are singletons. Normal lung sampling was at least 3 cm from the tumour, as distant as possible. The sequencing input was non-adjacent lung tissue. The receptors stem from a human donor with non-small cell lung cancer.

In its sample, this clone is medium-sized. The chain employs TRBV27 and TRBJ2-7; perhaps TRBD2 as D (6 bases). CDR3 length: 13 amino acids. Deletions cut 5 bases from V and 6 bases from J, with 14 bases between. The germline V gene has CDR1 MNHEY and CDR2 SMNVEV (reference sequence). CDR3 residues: CASSPSGGPEQYF. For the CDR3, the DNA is TGTGCCAGCAGTCCCTCCGGAGGGCCCGAGCAGTACTTC.

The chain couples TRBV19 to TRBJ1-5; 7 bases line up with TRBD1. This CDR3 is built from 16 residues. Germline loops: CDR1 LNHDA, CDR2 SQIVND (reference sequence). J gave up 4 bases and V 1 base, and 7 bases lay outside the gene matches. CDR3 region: CASSIGTGIGNQPQHF. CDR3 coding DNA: TGTGCCAGTAGTATAGGGACAGGAATTGGAAATCAGCCCCAGCATTTT.

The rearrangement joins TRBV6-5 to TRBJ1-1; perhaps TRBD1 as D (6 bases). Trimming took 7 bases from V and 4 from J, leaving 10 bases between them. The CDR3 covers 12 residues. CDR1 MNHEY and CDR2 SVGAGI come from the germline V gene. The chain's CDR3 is CASTTGTTEAFF. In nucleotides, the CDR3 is TGTGCCAGCACCACAGGGACCACTGAAGCTTTCTTT.

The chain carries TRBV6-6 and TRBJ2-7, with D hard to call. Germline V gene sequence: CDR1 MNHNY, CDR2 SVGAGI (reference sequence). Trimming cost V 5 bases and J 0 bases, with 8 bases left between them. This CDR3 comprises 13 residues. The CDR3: CASSTQSSYEQYF. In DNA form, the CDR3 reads TGTGCCAGCAGTACACAGAGCTCCTACGAGCAGTACTTC.

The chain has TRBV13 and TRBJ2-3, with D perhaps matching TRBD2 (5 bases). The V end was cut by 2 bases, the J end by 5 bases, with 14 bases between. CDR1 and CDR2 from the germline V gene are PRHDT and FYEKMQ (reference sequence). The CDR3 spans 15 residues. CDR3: CASSLLAGGEDTQYF. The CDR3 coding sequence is TGTGCCAGCAGCTTACTTGCCGGAGGAGAAGATACGCAGTATTTT.

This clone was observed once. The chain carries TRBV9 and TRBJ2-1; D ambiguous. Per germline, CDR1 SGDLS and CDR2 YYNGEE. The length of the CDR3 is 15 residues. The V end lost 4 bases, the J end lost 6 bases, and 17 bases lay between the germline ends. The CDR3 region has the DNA TGTGCCAGCAGCCCCCCGGCCGTACCTAGCAATGAGCAGTTCTTC. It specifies CASSPPAVPSNEQFF.

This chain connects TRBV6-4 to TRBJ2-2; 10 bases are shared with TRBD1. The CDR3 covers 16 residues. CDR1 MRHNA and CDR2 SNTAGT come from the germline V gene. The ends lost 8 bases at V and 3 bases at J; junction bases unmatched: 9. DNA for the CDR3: TGTGCCAGCTCCGCTCGACAGGGGGCGGACACCGGGGAGCTGTTTTTT. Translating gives CASSARQGADTGELFF.